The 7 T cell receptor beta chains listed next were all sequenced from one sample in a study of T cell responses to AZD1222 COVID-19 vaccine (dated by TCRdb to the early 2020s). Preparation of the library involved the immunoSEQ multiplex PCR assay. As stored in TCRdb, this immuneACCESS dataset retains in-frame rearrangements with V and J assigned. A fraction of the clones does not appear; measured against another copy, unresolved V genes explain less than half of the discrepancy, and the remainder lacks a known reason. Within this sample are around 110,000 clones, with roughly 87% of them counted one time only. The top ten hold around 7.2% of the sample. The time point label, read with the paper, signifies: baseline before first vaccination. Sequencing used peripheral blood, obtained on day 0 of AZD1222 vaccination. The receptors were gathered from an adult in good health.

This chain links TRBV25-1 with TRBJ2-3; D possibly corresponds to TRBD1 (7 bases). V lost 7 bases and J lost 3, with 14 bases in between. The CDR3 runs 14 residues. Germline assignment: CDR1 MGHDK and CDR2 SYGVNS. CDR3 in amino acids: CASNLQGGTDTQYF. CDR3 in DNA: TGTGCCAGCAACCTGCAGGGGGGTACAGATACGCAGTATTTT.

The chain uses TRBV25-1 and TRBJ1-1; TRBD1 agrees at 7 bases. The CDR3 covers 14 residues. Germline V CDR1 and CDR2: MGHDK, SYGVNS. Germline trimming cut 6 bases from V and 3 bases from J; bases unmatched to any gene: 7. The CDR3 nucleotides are TGTGCCAGCAGCGTTGCACAGGGGTACACTGAAGCTTTCTTT. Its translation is CASSVAQGYTEAFF.

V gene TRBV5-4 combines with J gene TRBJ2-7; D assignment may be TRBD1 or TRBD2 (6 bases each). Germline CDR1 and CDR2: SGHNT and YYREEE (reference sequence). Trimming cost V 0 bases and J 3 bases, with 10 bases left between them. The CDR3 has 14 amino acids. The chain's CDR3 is CASSLEGGVYEQYF. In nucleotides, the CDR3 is TGTGCCAGCAGCTTGGAGGGGGGTGTCTACGAGCAGTACTTC.

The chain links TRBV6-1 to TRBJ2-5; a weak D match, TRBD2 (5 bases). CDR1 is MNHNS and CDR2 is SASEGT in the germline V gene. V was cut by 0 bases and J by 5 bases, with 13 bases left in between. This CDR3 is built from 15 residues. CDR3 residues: CASSEAEVGGETQYF. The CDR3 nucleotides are TGTGCCAGCAGTGAAGCGGAGGTGGGTGGGGAGACCCAGTACTTC.

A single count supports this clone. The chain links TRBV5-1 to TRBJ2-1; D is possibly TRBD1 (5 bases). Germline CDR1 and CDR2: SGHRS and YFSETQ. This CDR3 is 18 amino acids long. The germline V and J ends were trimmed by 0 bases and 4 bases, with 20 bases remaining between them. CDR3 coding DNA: TGCGCCAGCAGCTTGGGTAAAGGTGACAGCGTTCCATACAATGAGCAGTTCTTC. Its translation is CASSLGKGDSVPYNEQFF.

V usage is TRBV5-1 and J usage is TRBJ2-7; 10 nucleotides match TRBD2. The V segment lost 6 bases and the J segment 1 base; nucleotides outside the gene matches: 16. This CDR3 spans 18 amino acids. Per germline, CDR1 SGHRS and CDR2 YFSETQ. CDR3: CASTTSSGGNSRSYEQYF. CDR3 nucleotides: TGCGCCAGCACCACCAGTAGCGGGGGGAATAGCCGGTCCTACGAGCAGTACTTC.

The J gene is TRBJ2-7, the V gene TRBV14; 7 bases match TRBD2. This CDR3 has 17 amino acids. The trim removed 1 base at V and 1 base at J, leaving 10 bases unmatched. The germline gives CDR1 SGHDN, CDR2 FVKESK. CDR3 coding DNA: TGTGCCAGCAGCCAAGGATTGGGCCGGACTAGTTCCTACGAGCAGTACTTC. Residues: CASSQGLGRTSSYEQYF.